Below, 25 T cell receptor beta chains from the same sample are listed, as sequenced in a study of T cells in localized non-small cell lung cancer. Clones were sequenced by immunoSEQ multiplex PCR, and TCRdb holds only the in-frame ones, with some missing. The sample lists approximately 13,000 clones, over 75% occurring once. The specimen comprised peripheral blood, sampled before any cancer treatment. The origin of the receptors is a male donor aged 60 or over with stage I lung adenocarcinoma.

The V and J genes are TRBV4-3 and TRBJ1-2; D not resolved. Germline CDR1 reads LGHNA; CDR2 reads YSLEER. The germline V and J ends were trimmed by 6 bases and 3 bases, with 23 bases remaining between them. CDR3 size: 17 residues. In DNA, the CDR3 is TGCGCCAGCAGTGAAGCTGCCATTCGGAACGTCGACTATGGCTACACCTTC. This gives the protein CASSEAAIRNVDYGYTF.

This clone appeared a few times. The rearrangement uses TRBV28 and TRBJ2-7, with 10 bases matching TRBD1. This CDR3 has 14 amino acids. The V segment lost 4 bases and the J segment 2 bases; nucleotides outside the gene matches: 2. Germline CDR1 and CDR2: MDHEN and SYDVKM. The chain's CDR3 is CASSSGTGAYEQYF. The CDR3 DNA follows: TGTGCCAGCAGTTCCGGGACAGGGGCCTACGAGCAGTACTTC.

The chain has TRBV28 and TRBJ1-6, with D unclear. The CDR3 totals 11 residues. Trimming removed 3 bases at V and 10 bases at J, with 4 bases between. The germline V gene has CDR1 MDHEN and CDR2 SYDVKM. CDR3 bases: TGTGCCAGCAGTTTGGACTCACCCCTCCACTTT. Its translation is CASSLDSPLHF.

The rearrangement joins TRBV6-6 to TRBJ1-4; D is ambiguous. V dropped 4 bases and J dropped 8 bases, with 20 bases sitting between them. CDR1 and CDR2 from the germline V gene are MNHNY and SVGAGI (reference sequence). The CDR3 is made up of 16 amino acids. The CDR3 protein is CASSSRQTRPPEKLFF. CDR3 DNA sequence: TGTGCCAGCAGTTCTCGACAAACTCGTCCACCAGAAAAACTGTTTTTT.

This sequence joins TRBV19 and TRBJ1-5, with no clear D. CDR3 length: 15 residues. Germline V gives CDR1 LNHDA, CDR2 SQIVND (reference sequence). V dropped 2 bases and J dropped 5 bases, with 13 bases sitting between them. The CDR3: CASSIRRAVDQPQHF. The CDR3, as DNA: TGTGCCAGTAGTATAAGGAGGGCCGTGGATCAGCCCCAGCATTTT.

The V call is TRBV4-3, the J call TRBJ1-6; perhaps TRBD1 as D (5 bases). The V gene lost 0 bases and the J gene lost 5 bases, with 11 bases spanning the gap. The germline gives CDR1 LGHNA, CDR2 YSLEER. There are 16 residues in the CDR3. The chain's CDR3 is CASSQEGQGNNSPLHF. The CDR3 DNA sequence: TGCGCCAGCAGCCAAGAGGGGCAGGGAAATAATTCACCCCTCCACTTT.

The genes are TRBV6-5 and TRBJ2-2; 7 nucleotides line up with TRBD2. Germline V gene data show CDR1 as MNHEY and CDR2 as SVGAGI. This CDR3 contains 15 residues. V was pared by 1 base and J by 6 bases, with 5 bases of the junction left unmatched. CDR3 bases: TGTGCCAGCAGTTACTGGCGGGGGTTCCCCGGGGAGCTGTTTTTT. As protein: CASSYWRGFPGELFF.

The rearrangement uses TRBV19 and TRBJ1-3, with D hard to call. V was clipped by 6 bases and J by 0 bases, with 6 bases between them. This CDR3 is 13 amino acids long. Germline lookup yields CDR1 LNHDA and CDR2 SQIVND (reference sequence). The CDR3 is CASRRSSGNTIYF. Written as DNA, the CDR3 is TGTGCCAGTAGACGGAGCTCTGGAAACACCATATATTTT.

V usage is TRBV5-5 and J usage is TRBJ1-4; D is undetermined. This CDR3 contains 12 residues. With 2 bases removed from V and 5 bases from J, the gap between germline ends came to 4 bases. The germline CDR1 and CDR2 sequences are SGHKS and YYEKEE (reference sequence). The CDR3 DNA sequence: TGTGCCAGCAGCTTTATAAATGAAAAACTGTTTTTT. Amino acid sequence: CASSFINEKLFF.

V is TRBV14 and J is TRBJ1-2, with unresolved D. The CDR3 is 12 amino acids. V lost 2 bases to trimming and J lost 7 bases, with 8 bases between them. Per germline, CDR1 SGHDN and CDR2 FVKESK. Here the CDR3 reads CASSQIPGGYTF. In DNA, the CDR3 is TGTGCCAGCAGCCAAATTCCCGGTGGCTACACCTTC.

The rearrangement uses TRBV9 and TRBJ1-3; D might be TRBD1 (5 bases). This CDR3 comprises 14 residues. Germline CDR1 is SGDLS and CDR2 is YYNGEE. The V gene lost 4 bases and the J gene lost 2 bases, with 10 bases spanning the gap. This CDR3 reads CASSPQEPGNTIYF. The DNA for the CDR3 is TGTGCCAGCAGCCCACAGGAGCCTGGAAACACCATATATTTT. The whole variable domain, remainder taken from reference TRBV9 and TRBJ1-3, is DSGVTQTPKHLITATGQRVTLRCSPRSGDLSVYWYQQSLDQGLQFLIQYYNGEERAKGNILERFSAQQFPDLHSELNLSSLELGDSALYFCASSPQEPGNTIYFGEGSWLTVV.

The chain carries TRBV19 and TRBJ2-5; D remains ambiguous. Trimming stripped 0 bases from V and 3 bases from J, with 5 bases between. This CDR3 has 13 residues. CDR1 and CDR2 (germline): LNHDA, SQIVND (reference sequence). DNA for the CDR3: TGTGCCAGTAGTATAGATCCCGAAGAGACCCAGTACTTC. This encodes CASSIDPEETQYF.

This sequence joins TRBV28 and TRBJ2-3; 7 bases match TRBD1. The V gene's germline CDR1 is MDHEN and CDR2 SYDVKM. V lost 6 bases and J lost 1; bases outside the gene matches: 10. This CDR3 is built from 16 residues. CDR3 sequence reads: CASSRQGVVGTDTQYF. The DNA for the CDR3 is TGTGCCAGCAGCCGACAGGGAGTCGTCGGCACAGATACGCAGTATTTT.

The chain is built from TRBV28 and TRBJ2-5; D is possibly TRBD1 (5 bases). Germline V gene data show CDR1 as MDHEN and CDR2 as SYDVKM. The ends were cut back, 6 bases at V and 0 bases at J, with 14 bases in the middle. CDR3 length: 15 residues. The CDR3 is CASSTKDTYQETQYF. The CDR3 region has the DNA TGTGCCAGCAGCACCAAGGACACCTACCAAGAGACCCAGTACTTC.

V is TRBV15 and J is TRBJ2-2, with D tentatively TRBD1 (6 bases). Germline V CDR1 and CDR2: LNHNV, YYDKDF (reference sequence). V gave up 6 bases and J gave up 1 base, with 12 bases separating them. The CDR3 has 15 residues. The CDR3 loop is CATRVPGQNTGELFF. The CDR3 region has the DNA TGTGCCACCAGGGTTCCGGGACAGAACACCGGGGAGCTGTTTTTT. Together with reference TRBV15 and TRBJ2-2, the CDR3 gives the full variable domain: DAMVIQNPRYQVTQFGKPVTLSCSQTLNHNVMYWYQQKSSQAPKLLFHYYDKDFNNEADTPDNFQSRRPNTSFCFLDIRSPGLGDTAMYLCATRVPGQNTGELFFGEGSRLTVL.

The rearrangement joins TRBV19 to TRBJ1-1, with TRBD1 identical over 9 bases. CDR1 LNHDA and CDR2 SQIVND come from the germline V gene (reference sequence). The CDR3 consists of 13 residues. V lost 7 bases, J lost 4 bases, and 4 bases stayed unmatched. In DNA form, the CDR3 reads TGTGCCAGTACTACAGGGGGCTTCACTGAAGCTTTCTTT. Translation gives CASTTGGFTEAFF.

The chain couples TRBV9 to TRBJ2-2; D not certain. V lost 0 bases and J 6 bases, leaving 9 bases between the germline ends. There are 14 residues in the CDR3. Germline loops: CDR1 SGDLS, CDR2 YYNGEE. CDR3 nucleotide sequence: TGTGCCAGCAGCGTAGCTGGGCAGCCCGGGGAGCTGTTTTTT. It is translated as CASSVAGQPGELFF. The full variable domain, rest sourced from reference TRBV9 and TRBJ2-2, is DSGVTQTPKHLITATGQRVTLRCSPRSGDLSVYWYQQSLDQGLQFLIQYYNGEERAKGNILERFSAQQFPDLHSELNLSSLELGDSALYFCASSVAGQPGELFFGEGSRLTVL.

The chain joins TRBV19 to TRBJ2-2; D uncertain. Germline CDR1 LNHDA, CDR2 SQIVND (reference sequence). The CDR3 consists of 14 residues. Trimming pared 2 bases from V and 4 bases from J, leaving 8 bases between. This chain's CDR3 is CASSIRMTTGELFF. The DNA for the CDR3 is TGTGCCAGTAGTATACGGATGACCACCGGGGAGCTGTTTTTT.

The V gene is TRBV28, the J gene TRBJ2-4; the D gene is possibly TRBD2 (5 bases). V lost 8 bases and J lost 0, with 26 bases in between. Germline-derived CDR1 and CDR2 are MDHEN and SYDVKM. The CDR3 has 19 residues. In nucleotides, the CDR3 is TGTGCCAGCTTCGGGGAGAGGTGGTACGGATCCATAGCCAAAAACATTCAGTACTTC. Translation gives CASFGERWYGSIAKNIQYF.

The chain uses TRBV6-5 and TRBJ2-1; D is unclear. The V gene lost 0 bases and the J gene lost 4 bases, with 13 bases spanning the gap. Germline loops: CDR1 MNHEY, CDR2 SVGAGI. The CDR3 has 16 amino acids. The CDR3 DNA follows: TGTGCCAGCAGTTACTCGCGACACCCCGCTTACAATGAGCAGTTCTTC. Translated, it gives CASSYSRHPAYNEQFF.

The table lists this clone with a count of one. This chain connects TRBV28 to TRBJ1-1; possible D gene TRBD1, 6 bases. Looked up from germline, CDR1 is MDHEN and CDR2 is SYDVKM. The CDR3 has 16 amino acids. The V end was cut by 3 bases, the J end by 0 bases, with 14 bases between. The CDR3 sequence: CASSFFRGGMNTEAFF. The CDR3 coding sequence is TGTGCCAGCAGTTTTTTTAGAGGGGGGATGAACACTGAAGCTTTCTTT. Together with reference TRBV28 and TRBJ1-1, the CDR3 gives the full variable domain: DVKVTQSSRYLVKRTGEKVFLECVQDMDHENMFWYRQDPGLGLRLIYFSYDVKMKEKGDIPEGYSVSREKKERFSLILESASTNQTSMYLCASSFFRGGMNTEAFFGQGTRLTVV.

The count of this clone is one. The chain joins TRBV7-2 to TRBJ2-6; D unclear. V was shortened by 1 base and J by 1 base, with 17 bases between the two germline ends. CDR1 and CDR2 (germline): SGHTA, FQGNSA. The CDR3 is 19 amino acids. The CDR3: CASSLDRPLIQSGANVLTF. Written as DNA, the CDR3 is TGTGCCAGCAGCTTAGATAGGCCCCTCATCCAATCTGGGGCCAACGTCCTGACTTTC.

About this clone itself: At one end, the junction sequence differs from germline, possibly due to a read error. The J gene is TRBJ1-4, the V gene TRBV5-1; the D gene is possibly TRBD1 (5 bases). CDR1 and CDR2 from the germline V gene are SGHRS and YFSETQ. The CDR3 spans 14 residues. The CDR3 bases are TGCGCCACCAGCTCGGGGGCAACTAATGAAAAACTGTTTTTT. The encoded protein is CATSSGATNEKLFF.

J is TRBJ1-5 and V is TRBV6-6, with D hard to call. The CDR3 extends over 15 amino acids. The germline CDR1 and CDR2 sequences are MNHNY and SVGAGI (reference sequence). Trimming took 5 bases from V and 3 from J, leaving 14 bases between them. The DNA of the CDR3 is TGTGCCAGCAGTGACCCACGGGATTACAATCAGCCCCAGCATTTT. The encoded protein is CASSDPRDYNQPQHF.

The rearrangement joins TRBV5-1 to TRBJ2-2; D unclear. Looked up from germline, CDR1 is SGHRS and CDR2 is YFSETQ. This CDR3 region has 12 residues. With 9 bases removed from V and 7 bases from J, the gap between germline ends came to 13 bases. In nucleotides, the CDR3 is TGCGCCACCACTTGGGGTAACGGGGAGCTGTTTTTT. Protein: CATTWGNGELFF.